This is a list of T cell receptor beta chains from one sample in a study of CD8+CD57+ T cells in acquired aplastic anemia. TCRdb reprocessed the reads with MiXCR, giving one entry per CDR3 protein. There are around 500,000 distinct CDR3 sequences in the sample; around a third occur only once, and nearly 0.85% lies in the top ten. The sample was sorted CD4+, CD8+, or CD8+CD57+ T cells (not recorded which) from PBMCs. The receptors come from a human donor with aplastic anemia. Both conserved end residues are trimmed from each CDR3. The order of the fields is V gene, J gene, CDR3 protein.

V gene: TRBV7-2
J gene: TRBJ1-3
CDR3 protein: ASSKAGQGVSGNTIY

V gene: TRBV10-3
J gene: TRBJ1-2
CDR3 protein: AITQEGLDGYT

V gene: TRBV9
J gene: TRBJ1-4
CDR3 protein: ASSVSPRGGQGDEKLF

V gene: TRBV20-1
J gene: TRBJ2-1
CDR3 protein: SARDPTSGSTNEQF

V gene: TRBV5-1
J gene: TRBJ1-1
CDR3 protein: ASRTQGYEAF

V gene: TRBV19
J gene: TRBJ1-4
CDR3 protein: ASSTYEKLF

V gene: TRBV15
J gene: TRBJ1-2
CDR3 protein: ATSRDLQGEYYGYT

V gene: TRBV6-2/TRBV6-3
J gene: TRBJ1-2
CDR3 protein: ASRTGNGYGYT

V gene: TRBV25-1
J gene: TRBJ2-1
CDR3 protein: ASNRLAGVGNEQF

V gene: TRBV4-2
J gene: TRBJ2-7
CDR3 protein: ASSQDEVGEQY

V gene: TRBV7-8
J gene: TRBJ2-5
CDR3 protein: ASSLLLQRGGETQY

V gene: TRBV28
J gene: TRBJ1-6
CDR3 protein: ASSAAGNNSPLH

V gene: TRBV9
J gene: TRBJ2-3
CDR3 protein: ASSGLAGPPDTQY

V gene: TRBV20-1
J gene: TRBJ2-7
CDR3 protein: SASRRTYEQY

V gene: TRBV10-1
J gene: TRBJ2-7
CDR3 protein: ASSEGLAGGRGFEQY

V gene: TRBV7-8
J gene: TRBJ1-2
CDR3 protein: ASSLDSFT

V gene: TRBV20-1
J gene: TRBJ2-7
CDR3 protein: SARGTGQGVYEQY

V gene: TRBV20-1
J gene: TRBJ1-3
CDR3 protein: SARRTGSSGNTIY

V gene: TRBV7-3
J gene: TRBJ2-1
CDR3 protein: ASSLDRFYNEQF

V gene: TRBV19
J gene: TRBJ1-1
CDR3 protein: ASSVSLDRGLSTEAF

V gene: TRBV20-1
J gene: TRBJ2-3
CDR3 protein: SARDRGAQY

V gene: TRBV6-5
J gene: TRBJ2-7
CDR3 protein: ASSYGSFGYEQY